A selection of T cell receptor beta chains follows, all from one sample in a study of shared clonotypes between healthy human individuals. The assay was immunoSEQ multiplex PCR, and TCRdb's table has in-frame clones only and misses some. The sample has about 1,900,000 clones; about 95% are singletons. The sequenced sample was naive CD8+ T cells sorted from blood. These receptors were collected from a man aged 18 to 29 in good health. Each CDR3 is given with its conserved first and last residue. D genes are given only for firm matches. Clone sizes are given selectively: once, few, many, or a class where the clone is expanded.

V: TRBV9; J: TRBJ2-7; D: TRBD2; size: NA; CDR3: CASSVGGSAYEQYF; DNA: TGTGCCAGCAGCGTGGGGGGGAGCGCGTACGAGCAGTACTTC
V: TRBV10-2; J: TRBJ1-2; D: NA; size: NA; CDR3: CASSETDGGYTF; DNA: TGCGCCAGCAGTGAGACCGACGGAGGCTACACCTTC
V: TRBV7-9; J: TRBJ2-7; D: TRBD1; size: once; CDR3: CASSFDRGSDEQYF; DNA: TGTGCCAGCAGCTTTGACAGGGGCAGCGACGAGCAGTACTTC
V: TRBV7-9; J: TRBJ2-5; D: TRBD1; size: NA; CDR3: CASSARDRMGETQYF; DNA: TGTGCCAGCAGCGCCCGGGACAGGATGGGAGAGACCCAGTACTTC
V: TRBV15; J: TRBJ2-3; D: TRBD2; size: once; CDR3: CATSTGLGIDTQYF; DNA: TGTGCCACCAGCACCGGACTAGGGATAGATACGCAGTATTTT
V: TRBV11-2; J: TRBJ2-7; D: NA; size: NA; CDR3: CASSLGYTYEQYF; DNA: TGTGCCAGCAGCTTAGGTTACACCTACGAGCAGTACTTC
V: TRBV28; J: TRBJ1-5; D: NA; size: NA; CDR3: CASSLGPRGNQPQHF; DNA: TGTGCCAGCAGTTTGGGGCCCCGGGGCAATCAGCCCCAGCATTTT
V: TRBV5-5; J: TRBJ2-1; D: NA; size: NA; CDR3: CASSPLGASNEQFF; DNA: TGTGCCAGCAGCCCTTTAGGGGCATCGAATGAGCAGTTCTTC
V: TRBV5-1; J: TRBJ2-7; D: NA; size: NA; CDR3: CASSWGTSYEQYF; DNA: TGCGCCAGCAGCTGGGGGACATCCTACGAGCAGTACTTC
V: TRBV28; J: TRBJ2-7; D: NA; size: once; CDR3: CASSFSVGYEQYF; DNA: TGTGCCAGCAGTTTTTCGGTAGGCTACGAGCAGTACTTC
V: TRBV5-1; J: TRBJ2-7; D: NA; size: NA; CDR3: CASSLDPGAYEQYF; DNA: TGCGCCAGCAGCTTGGACCCGGGGGCCTACGAGCAGTACTTC
V: TRBV4-3; J: TRBJ2-5; D: TRBD2; size: NA; CDR3: CASSPSRLAAQETQYF; DNA: TGCGCCAGCAGCCCAAGCAGACTAGCGGCTCAAGAGACCCAGTACTTC
V: TRBV4-2; J: TRBJ2-7; D: TRBD2; size: NA; CDR3: CASSQGLAGAPYEQYF; DNA: TGTGCCAGCAGCCAAGGACTAGCGGGGGCCCCCTACGAGCAGTACTTC
V: TRBV27; J: TRBJ2-1; D: TRBD2; size: NA; CDR3: CASSLSASGGAFEQFF; DNA: TGTGCCAGCAGTTTATCGGCTAGCGGGGGGGCATTCGAGCAGTTCTTC
V: TRBV5-4; J: TRBJ2-3; D: NA; size: NA; CDR3: CASSLGGGQADTQYF; DNA: TGTGCCAGCAGCTTGGGGGGGGGCCAGGCAGATACGCAGTATTTT
V: TRBV9; J: TRBJ2-3; D: NA; size: NA; CDR3: CASSVVGFSTDTQYF; DNA: TGTGCCAGCAGCGTAGTTGGGTTTAGCACAGATACGCAGTATTTT
V: TRBV4-1; J: TRBJ2-7; D: TRBD1; size: NA; CDR3: CASSQDGGQGAYEQYF; DNA: TGCGCCAGCAGCCAAGATGGGGGACAGGGGGCTTATGAGCAGTACTTC
V: TRBV19; J: TRBJ1-2; D: NA; size: once; CDR3: CASTPGDLRGYTF; DNA: TGTGCCAGTACACCCGGAGATCTGAGGGGCTACACCTTC
V: TRBV27; J: TRBJ1-3; D: NA; size: NA; CDR3: CASSYLPPGTIRRDSGNTIYF; DNA: TGTGCCAGCAGTTACCTACCTCCCGGGACAATAAGGCGGGACTCTGGAAACACCATATATTTT
V: TRBV7-9; J: TRBJ2-7; D: NA; size: once; CDR3: CASTLGVGEQYF; DNA: TGTGCCAGCACCCTCGGTGTTGGGGAGCAGTACTTC
V: TRBV27; J: TRBJ1-2; D: NA; size: NA; CDR3: CASSLSMVLGAYTF; DNA: TGTGCCAGCAGTTTATCGATGGTACTGGGAGCCTACACCTTC
V: TRBV6-5; J: TRBJ1-5; D: NA; size: NA; CDR3: CASSPSMGLPQHF; DNA: TGTGCCAGCAGTCCGAGCATGGGGCTGCCCCAGCATTTT
V: TRBV30; J: TRBJ1-2; D: NA; size: NA; CDR3: CAWTPREGGYGYTF; DNA: TGTGCCTGGACCCCGAGAGAGGGGGGCTATGGCTACACCTTC
V: TRBV4-1; J: TRBJ2-2; D: NA; size: NA; CDR3: CASEETSNTGELFF; DNA: TGCGCCAGCGAGGAGACGTCGAACACCGGGGAGCTGTTTTTT
V: TRBV2; J: TRBJ2-5; D: TRBD2; size: NA; CDR3: CASSAGGETQYF; DNA: TGTGCCAGCAGTGCGGGGGGGGAGACCCAGTACTTC
V: TRBV4-1; J: TRBJ2-1; D: NA; size: NA; CDR3: CASSQGTSEQFF; DNA: TGCGCCAGCAGCCAAGGTACAAGCGAGCAGTTCTTC
V: TRBV6-6; J: TRBJ1-1; D: NA; size: once; CDR3: CASTPYVGAAEAFF; DNA: TGTGCCAGCACCCCTTACGTGGGGGCGGCTGAAGCTTTCTTT
V: TRBV4-1; J: TRBJ2-7; D: TRBD1; size: NA; CDR3: CASSRTDRGPSEQYF; DNA: TGCGCCAGCAGCCGGACTGACAGGGGGCCCTCCGAGCAGTACTTC
V: TRBV19; J: TRBJ1-5; D: NA; size: NA; CDR3: CASISGASSNQPQHF; DNA: TGTGCCAGTATTTCGGGGGCTTCTAGCAATCAGCCCCAGCATTTT
V: TRBV4-1; J: TRBJ1-6; D: NA; size: NA; CDR3: CASSQVGEGSPLHF; DNA: TGCGCCAGCAGCCAAGTCGGGGAGGGTTCACCCCTCCACTTT
V: TRBV7-9; J: TRBJ1-2; D: NA; size: NA; CDR3: CASSLGDSSFYGYTF; DNA: TGTGCCAGCAGCTTAGGGGACTCATCCTTCTATGGCTACACCTTC